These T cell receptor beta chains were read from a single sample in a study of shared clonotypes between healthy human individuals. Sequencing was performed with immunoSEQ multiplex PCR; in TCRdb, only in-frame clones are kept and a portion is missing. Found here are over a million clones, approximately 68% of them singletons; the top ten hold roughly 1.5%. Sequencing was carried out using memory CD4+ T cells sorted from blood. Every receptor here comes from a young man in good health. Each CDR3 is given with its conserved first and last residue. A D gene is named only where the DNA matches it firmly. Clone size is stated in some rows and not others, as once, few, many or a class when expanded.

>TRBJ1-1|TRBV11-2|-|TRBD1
TGTGCCAGCAGCTTCGGACAGGGGGCGACCGAAGCTTTCTTT
CASSFGQGATEAFF
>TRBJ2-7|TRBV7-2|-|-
TGTGCCAGCAGCTTAGATGGAGGGGATATCTACGAGCAGTACTTC
CASSLDGGDIYEQYF
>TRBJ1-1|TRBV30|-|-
TGTGCCTGGAGCATCAGGGGTGAAGCTTTCTTT
CAWSIRGEAFF
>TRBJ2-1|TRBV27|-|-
TGTGCCAGCAGTTTATCGTTCCCAGGCGGCGATGAGCAGTTCTTC
CASSLSFPGGDEQFF
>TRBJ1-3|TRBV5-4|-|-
TGTGCCAGCAGCTTGGCAGGTTTTGGAAACACCATATATTTT
CASSLAGFGNTIYF
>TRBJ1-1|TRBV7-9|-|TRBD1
TGTGCCAGCAGCTTAGGTTTTGGACAGGGTAACACTGAAGCTTTCTTT
CASSLGFGQGNTEAFF
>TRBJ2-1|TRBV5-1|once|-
TGCGCCAGCAGCTTGGACAACCAAAATGAGCAGTTCTTC
CASSLDNQNEQFF
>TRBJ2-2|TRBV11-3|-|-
TGTGCCAGCAGCCCAGGGGGATCTGGAGGGGCCGGGGAGCTGTTTTTT
CASSPGGSGGAGELFF
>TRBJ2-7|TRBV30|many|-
TGTGCCTGGAGATCCCCGGGTAGCTCCTACGAGCAGTACTTC
CAWRSPGSSYEQYF
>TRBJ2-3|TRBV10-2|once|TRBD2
TGCGCCAGCAGTGAGTCGCTAGCGGGGGGGGTGAGAGATACGCAGTATTTT
CASSESLAGGVRDTQYF
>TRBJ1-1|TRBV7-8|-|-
TGTGCCAGCAGCGTGGTAATCAATGAAGCTTTCTTT
CASSVVINEAFF
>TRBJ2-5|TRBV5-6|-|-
TGTGCCAGCAGCTGGAGTTCAGGGGTTAGGGAGACCCAGTACTTC
CASSWSSGVRETQYF
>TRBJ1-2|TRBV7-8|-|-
TGTGCCAGCAGCTTAGCAGGTTTGGATGGCTACACCTTC
CASSLAGLDGYTF
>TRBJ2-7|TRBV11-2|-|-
TGTGCCAGCAGCTTACACCTAGAGAGTACCTACGAGCAGTACTTC
CASSLHLESTYEQYF
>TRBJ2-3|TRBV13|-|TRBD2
TGTGCCAGCAGCTTACGTCTAGCGGGGGCGAGCACAGATACGCAGTATTTT
CASSLRLAGASTDTQYF
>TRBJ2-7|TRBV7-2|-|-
TGTGCCAGCAGCTTAGATCTGTTCGGATCCTACGAGCAGTACTTC
CASSLDLFGSYEQYF
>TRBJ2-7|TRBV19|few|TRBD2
TGTGCCAGTAGTCCCGGGGGGGTCCTCTACGAGCAGTACTTC
CASSPGGVLYEQYF
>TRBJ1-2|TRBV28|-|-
TGTGCCAGCAGTCCACTACAGGGCCTACGACACTATGGCTACACCTTC
CASSPLQGLRHYGYTF
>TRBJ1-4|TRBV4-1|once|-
TGCGCCAGCAGCCAAGCGACCTCGGTGGTCGGTAATGAAAAACTGTTTTTT
CASSQATSVVGNEKLFF
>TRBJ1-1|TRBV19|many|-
TGTGCCAGTAGTACCCGGATAGCTGAAGCTTTCTTT
CASSTRIAEAFF
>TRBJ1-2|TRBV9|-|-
TGTGCCAGCAGCGTATCAGGGAGCAGCTATGGCTACACCTTC
CASSVSGSSYGYTF
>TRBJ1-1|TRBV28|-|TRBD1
TGTGCCAGCAGTTTAGCTACAGGGGGCGGCACTGAAGCTTTCTTT
CASSLATGGGTEAFF
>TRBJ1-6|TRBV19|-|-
TGTGCCAGTAGTATTCAAGGGTTCAGCAGCTCCTATAATTCACCCCTCCACTTT
CASSIQGFSSSYNSPLHF
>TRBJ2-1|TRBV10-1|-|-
TGCGCCAGCAGTGTCGGTTACCATGAGCAGTTCTTC
CASSVGYHEQFF
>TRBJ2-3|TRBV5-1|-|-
TGCGCCAGCAGCCTCAATACAGATACGCAGTATTTT
CASSLNTDTQYF
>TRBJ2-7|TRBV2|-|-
TGTGCCAGCGGAGGGGACTCCTACGAGCAGTACTTC
CASGGDSYEQYF
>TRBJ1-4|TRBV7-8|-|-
TGTGCCAGCAGCTTAATTGGACACCGGTCAACTAATGAAAAACTGTTTTTT
CASSLIGHRSTNEKLFF
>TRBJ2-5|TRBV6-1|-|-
TGTGCCAGCAGTGATCTTCGGGGCGGGGCCCAAGAGACCCAGTACTTC
CASSDLRGGAQETQYF
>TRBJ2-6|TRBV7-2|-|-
TGTGCCAGCAGCTGGGACTCTGGGGCCAACGTCCTGACTTTC
CASSWDSGANVLTF
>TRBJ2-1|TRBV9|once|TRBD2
TGTGCCAGCAGCGTAGTTGGAGCGGGAGGGATCTATGAGCAGTTCTTC
CASSVVGAGGIYEQFF
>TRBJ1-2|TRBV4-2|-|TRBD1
TGTGCCAGCAGCCAAGATCAAGGACAGGGGAATTTGAATGGCTACACCTTC
CASSQDQGQGNLNGYTF
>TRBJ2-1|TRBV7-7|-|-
TGTGCTAGCAGCTTAGCTACAGGGAGTAATGAGCAGTTCTTC
CASSLATGSNEQFF
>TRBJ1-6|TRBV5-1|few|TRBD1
TGCGCCAGCAGCTTGGGGGACAGGGGACCCCTCCACTTT
CASSLGDRGPLHF
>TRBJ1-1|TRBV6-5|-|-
TGTGCCAGCAACCCTCCGGGGGCTTGGTTAGCTTTCTTT
CASNPPGAWLAFF
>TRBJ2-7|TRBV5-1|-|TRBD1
TGCGCCAGCAGCGGGGACAGGCATTTCTACGAGCAGTACTTC
CASSGDRHFYEQYF
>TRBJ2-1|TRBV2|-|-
TGTGCCACGACCACAGAGGGAGAATCCAATGAGCAGTTCTTC
CATTTEGESNEQFF
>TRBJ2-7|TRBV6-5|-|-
TGTGCCAGCAGCTTTGGACCAACGAGCTCCTACGAGCAGTACTTC
CASSFGPTSSYEQYF
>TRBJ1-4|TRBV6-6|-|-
TGTGCCAGCAGTTCCCAGGGGACTGAAAAACTGTTTTTT
CASSSQGTEKLFF
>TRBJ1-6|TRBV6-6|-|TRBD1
TGTGCCAGCAGTAACCTGGGACAGGGGAATTCACCCCTCCACTTT
CASSNLGQGNSPLHF
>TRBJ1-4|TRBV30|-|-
TGTGCCTTCCCCGGACTCGATAATGAAAAACTGTTTTTT
CAFPGLDNEKLFF